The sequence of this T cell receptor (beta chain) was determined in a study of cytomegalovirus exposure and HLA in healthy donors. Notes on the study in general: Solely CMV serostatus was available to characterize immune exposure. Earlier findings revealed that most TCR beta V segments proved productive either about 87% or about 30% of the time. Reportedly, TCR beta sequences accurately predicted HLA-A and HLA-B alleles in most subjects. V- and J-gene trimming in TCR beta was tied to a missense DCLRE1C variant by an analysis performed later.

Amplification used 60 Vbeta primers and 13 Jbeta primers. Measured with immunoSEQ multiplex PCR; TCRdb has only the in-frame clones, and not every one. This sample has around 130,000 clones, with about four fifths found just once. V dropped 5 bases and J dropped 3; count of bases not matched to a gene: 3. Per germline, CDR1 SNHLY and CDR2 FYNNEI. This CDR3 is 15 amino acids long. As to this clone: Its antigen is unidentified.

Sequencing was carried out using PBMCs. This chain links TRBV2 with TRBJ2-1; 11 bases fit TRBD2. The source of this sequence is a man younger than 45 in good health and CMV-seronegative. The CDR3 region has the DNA TGTGCCAGCAGTCCCACTAGCGGGGGCTACAATGAGCAGTTCTTC. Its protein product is CASSPTSGGYNEQFF.